This TCR beta chain is from a study of blood T cell repertoires in COVID-19. Original processing notes: Estimated nucleated cell counts came from reference gene primer amplification. Sequenced by immunoSEQ multiplex PCR; TCRdb stores in-frame clones only, minus some. V, J and clone size were drawn from that table, and D and trimming were deduced from the DNA. The data hold under 60,000 clones, with approximately 82% observed a single time. The V gene lost 7 bases and the J gene lost 7 bases, with 20 bases spanning the gap. Germline CDR1 reads MDHEN; CDR2 reads SYDVKM. The CDR3 extends over 15 amino acids.

This sequence was found in a human donor in a cohort sampled during active COVID-19. V gene TRBV28 combines with J gene TRBJ1-3, with D tentatively TRBD1 (5 bases). The source material was peripheral blood. CDR3 DNA: TGTGCCAGCAACCTAAAGGGAGGGGAGAAGAACACCATATATTTT. Its protein is CASNLKGGEKNTIYF.